Shown below are 11 T cell receptor beta chains from a single sample sequenced in a study of metastatic and nonmetastatic thyroid tumors. Patients underwent thyroid surgery, and none had received any treatment before it. TCRdb called clones again from the PCR reads with MiXCR. The table includes about 3,500 clones, roughly 38% detected once. Input material: adjacent normal tissue. These receptors were obtained from a female donor with papillary thyroid cancer or a benign thyroid nodule (not recorded which). Some clones in this sample may be carry-over from other donors' samples.

J is TRBJ2-6 and V is TRBV11-1; a possible D gene is TRBD1 (5 bases). Deletions cut 1 base from V and 2 bases from J, with 9 bases between. Germline V gene data show CDR1 as SGHAT and CDR2 as FQDESV (reference sequence). The CDR3 runs to 16 residues. The CDR3 here is CASSLGRAAGANVLTF. In DNA form, the CDR3 reads TGTGCCAGCAGCTTAGGCAGGGCCGCTGGGGCCAACGTCCTGACTTTC.

The gene calls are TRBV2 and TRBJ2-5; 11 bases are a match to TRBD1. The germline CDR1 and CDR2 sequences are SNHLY and FYNNEI. V gave up 5 bases and J gave up 5 bases; unmatched junction bases: 10. CDR3 size: 16 residues. The CDR3 DNA sequence: TGTGCCAGCAGTCAAAGAAGGACAGGGGGCGCGGAGACCCAGTACTTC. Protein sequence: CASSQRRTGGAETQYF.

A few counts support this clone. The chain recombines TRBV6-5 with TRBJ2-7; 10 nucleotides match TRBD2. J gave up 3 bases and V 4 bases, and 9 bases lay outside the gene matches. The CDR3 has 16 amino acids. Germline CDR1 and CDR2: MNHEY and SVGAGI. CDR3 region: CASSSYSGTSVYEQYF. The CDR3 region has the DNA TGTGCCAGCAGTTCCTACTCCGGGACTAGCGTCTACGAGCAGTACTTC.

This clone is categorized as medium-sized (0.01 to 0.1%). The V gene is TRBV5-1, the J gene TRBJ2-5; the D gene could be TRBD1 or TRBD2 (5 bases each). Trimming left V 0 bases short and J 5 bases short, with 14 bases between. Germline CDR1 and CDR2: SGHRS and YFSETQ. CDR3 length: 15 residues. The CDR3 here is CASSLESGSWETQYF. The CDR3 DNA reads TGCGCCAGCAGCTTGGAGTCAGGGAGTTGGGAGACCCAGTACTTC.

As regards this clone: Other nucleotide sequences in the sample specify the same CDR3. The chain is built from TRBV27 and TRBJ1-5; D is unresolved. This CDR3 has 14 amino acids. Germline V gene sequence: CDR1 MNHEY, CDR2 SMNVEV (reference sequence). Trimming removed 1 base from V and 5 bases from J, with 9 bases in between. CDR3 sequence reads: CASSLYRGDQPQHF. The CDR3 DNA is TGTGCCAGCAGTTTATATCGTGGGGATCAGCCCCAGCATTTT.

With respect to this clone: The same CDR3 also results from other DNA sequences found in this sample. The CDR3 region is CASSFGGAGGKEKLFF. The DNA of the CDR3 is TGTGCCAGCAGTTTCGGGGGGGCCGGTGGGAAGGAAAAACTGTTTTTT. The chain carries TRBV28 and TRBJ1-4, with TRBD1 as a possible D gene (6 bases). CDR3 size: 16 residues. V was shortened by 3 bases and J by 8 bases, with 19 bases between the two germline ends. The germline gives CDR1 MDHEN, CDR2 SYDVKM.

The gene calls are TRBV27 and TRBJ2-5; 10 positions match TRBD2. Germline CDR1 reads MNHEY; CDR2 reads SMNVEV (reference sequence). The V gene end was trimmed by 6 bases and the J gene end by 0 bases; junction bases not matched to a gene: 4. This CDR3 is 15 amino acids long. The CDR3 sequence is CASRAGGSYQETQYF. Written as DNA, the CDR3 is TGTGCCAGCAGAGCGGGAGGGTCCTACCAAGAGACCCAGTACTTC.

This chain connects TRBV3-1 to TRBJ2-2; 7 bases line up with TRBD2. The CDR3 loop spans 14 amino acids. With 4 bases clipped from V and 4 bases from J, the junction kept 3 bases outside the gene matches. Germline V CDR1 and CDR2: LGHDT, YNNKEL (reference sequence). This CDR3 is CASSLAGGTGELFF. In DNA, the CDR3 is TGTGCCAGCAGCCTAGCGGGCGGCACCGGGGAGCTGTTTTTT. Full variable domain (remainder filled in from reference TRBV3-1 and TRBJ2-2): DTAVSQTPKYLVTQMGNDKSIKCEQNLGHDTMYWYKQDSKKFLKIMFSYNNKELIINETVPNRFSPKSPDKAHLNLHINSLELGDSAVYFCASSLAGGTGELFFGEGSRLTVL.

This clone was observed a handful of times. This chain links TRBV6-2 or TRBV6-3 with TRBJ2-1; 8 nucleotides agree with TRBD2. Germline V lookup: CDR1 MNHEY, CDR2 SVGEGT. CDR3 length: 15 amino acids. The V gene end was trimmed by 2 bases and the J gene end by 6 bases; junction bases not matched to a gene: 6. The CDR3 nucleotides are TGTGCCAGCAGTTACCCGGGACTAGATGGCAATGAGCAGTTCTTC. This translates into CASSYPGLDGNEQFF.

This clone was counted only a few times. The chain employs TRBV19 and TRBJ1-5; weak D call: TRBD1 (5 bases). This CDR3 comprises 14 residues. Germline CDR1 and CDR2: LNHDA and SQIVND (reference sequence). V was clipped by 3 bases and J by 7 bases, with 13 bases between them. CDR3 region: CASSMEQVGQPQHF. CDR3 coding DNA: TGTGCCAGTAGTATGGAACAGGTGGGCCAGCCCCAGCATTTT.

In its sample, this clone was seen once. The chain links TRBV10-3 to TRBJ1-3; D gene uncertain. The CDR3 is 12 residues long. CDR1 is ENHRY, CDR2 SYGVKD, per germline. Between the trimmed V and J ends, which lost 10 bases and 8 bases, there was a span of 15 bases. The CDR3 protein is CATAAYSDTIYF. In nucleotides, the CDR3 is TGTGCCACCGCTGCATATTCGGACACCATATATTTT.